This record covers a single T cell receptor beta chain. Germline V gives CDR1 MNHNY, CDR2 SVGAGI (reference sequence). This CDR3 comprises 16 residues. Germline trimming cut 6 bases from V and 6 bases from J; bases unmatched to any gene: 12. The table came from immunoSEQ multiplex PCR; TCRdb's copy has only in-frame clones and leaves some out. The table includes approximately 64,000 clones, about four fifths detected once. The entry originates in a study of blood T cell repertoires in COVID-19. Turning to the study itself: From the United States, Italy and Spain came samples of acute and convalescent COVID-19. PBMCs, B-cell-depleted T cells, or T cells provided the cDNA or gDNA that made up the material.

The source material was peripheral blood. The chain has TRBV6-6 and TRBJ2-2; TRBD2 matches at 8 bases. This TCR was sampled from a woman between 65 and 79 years old with acute or convalescent COVID-19. In DNA, the CDR3 is TGTGCCAGCAGCTGGATTGGGCGGGAGGCCCCCGGGGAGCTGTTTTTT. Translated, it gives CASSWIGREAPGELFF.